Listed below are T cell receptor beta chains from one sample, sequenced in a study of blood T cell repertoires in COVID-19. Assay used: immunoSEQ multiplex PCR; TCRdb lists only in-frame clones, some missing. The sample includes 150,000 to 200,000 clones, approximately 91% of them seen just once. The sample taken for sequencing was peripheral blood. The receptors here all came from a man between 65 and 85 years old with active or convalescent COVID-19. Each CDR3 is given with its conserved first and last residue. The D gene is left open where the match is weak. Not every row has a clone size; where given, it reads once, few, many or a size class.

DNA	CDR3	size	V	J	length	D
TGCAGCACGCGACAGTTCGCGAACACCGGGGAGCTGTTTTTT	CSTRQFANTGELFF	-	TRBV29-1	TRBJ2-2	14	-
TGTGCCAGCAGTACACGACAGGGGGGTTCTAATGAAAAACTGTTTTTT	CASSTRQGGSNEKLFF	-	TRBV28	TRBJ1-4	16	TRBD1
TGTGCCAGTAGCCTGGGACTAGCGGGGGATGAGCAGTTCTTC	CASSLGLAGDEQFF	-	TRBV19	TRBJ2-1	14	TRBD2
TGTGCCAGCTCACCTCTCAGCGGGAGCCCCACAGATACGCAGTATTTT	CASSPLSGSPTDTQYF	-	TRBV18	TRBJ2-3	16	TRBD2
TGTGCCACCAGCAGAGATAAGGGGACTGAAGCTTTCTTT	CATSRDKGTEAFF	-	TRBV15	TRBJ1-1	13	-
TGTGCCAGCAGCGTAGACGGGAGTGGACGGACTAGCGAGAACACCGGGGAGCTGTTTTTT	CASSVDGSGRTSENTGELFF	-	TRBV9	TRBJ2-2	20	TRBD2
TGTGCCAGCAGACCCCCGGGACAGGGAAACGGGGAGCTGTTTTTT	CASRPPGQGNGELFF	-	TRBV6-6	TRBJ2-2	15	TRBD1
TGTGCCAGCAGTAGGGACAGGGAAGGCAATCAGCCCCAGCATTTT	CASSRDREGNQPQHF	-	TRBV6-5	TRBJ1-5	15	TRBD1
TGCGCCAGCAGCTTGGCCTTAACTAGCGGGGGGACTAATGAGCAGTTCTTC	CASSLALTSGGTNEQFF	-	TRBV5-1	TRBJ2-1	17	TRBD2
TGTGCCAGCAGCTTGGCCCCGGGACAGGGGGACGAGCAGTACTTC	CASSLAPGQGDEQYF	-	TRBV5-4	TRBJ2-7	15	TRBD1
TGCGCCAGCAGCCAAGAAACCGGCAATGAGCAGTTCTTC	CASSQETGNEQFF	once	TRBV4-3	TRBJ2-1	13	-
TGTGCCAGCAGGGTGGCGGGGGGAAGCACAGATACGCAGTATTTT	CASRVAGGSTDTQYF	-	TRBV28	TRBJ2-3	15	TRBD2
TGTGCCAGCTCACCAGCCCCAGGGAACACTGAAGCTTTCTTT	CASSPAPGNTEAFF	few	TRBV18	TRBJ1-1	14	-
TGTGCCTGGACGTACGGTGATGGCAATCAGCCCCAGCATTTT	CAWTYGDGNQPQHF	-	TRBV30	TRBJ1-5	14	-
TGTGCCAGCAGCGTCCTAGCTATCCACGAGCAGTACTTC	CASSVLAIHEQYF	-	TRBV7-2	TRBJ2-7	13	-
TGTGCCAGCAACCCGACAGGTCTCTACGAGCAGTACTTC	CASNPTGLYEQYF	few	TRBV28	TRBJ2-7	13	-
TGTGCCTGGGAGTCGATTAACAGGGCAAACTCTGGAAACACCATATATTTT	CAWESINRANSGNTIYF	-	TRBV30	TRBJ1-3	17	-
TGTGCCAGCAGTTTAATTTTAGCAATAACCTACGAGCAGTACTTC	CASSLILAITYEQYF	once	TRBV6-2/TRBV6-3	TRBJ2-7	15	-
TGTGCCAGTAGTGGGGACACCTATAATTCACCCCTCCACTTT	CASSGDTYNSPLHF	-	TRBV19	TRBJ1-6	14	-
TGCGCCAGCACCCCCGGGACTAGCGGGGGAGAGACCCAGTACTTC	CASTPGTSGGETQYF	-	TRBV5-1	TRBJ2-5	15	TRBD2
TGTGCCAGCAGCAGTAGAGCGGGAAACCAGAAAAATGAAAAACTGTTTTTT	CASSSRAGNQKNEKLFF	-	TRBV7-9	TRBJ1-4	17	-
TGCGCCAGCAGCTTGGGACAGGGTCCCGAAAAACTGTTTTTT	CASSLGQGPEKLFF	-	TRBV5-1	TRBJ1-4	14	TRBD1
TGCGCCAGCAGCCAAGAGGGCAGGGGGGAGTCACCCCTCCACTTT	CASSQEGRGESPLHF	-	TRBV4-3	TRBJ1-6	15	TRBD1
TGTGCCAGCAGTTACACGGGGGATTACTATGGCTACACCTTC	CASSYTGDYYGYTF	-	TRBV6-2/TRBV6-3	TRBJ1-2	14	-
TGTGCCAGCAGCTTAGCGGCACTCCGGAGGGGACAGGGGGCCTCCTACAATGAGCAGTTCTTC	CASSLAALRRGQGASYNEQFF	-	TRBV7-8	TRBJ2-1	21	TRBD1
TGTGCCTGGAGTGTATTGAGGGAAACAGATACGCAGTATTTT	CAWSVLRETDTQYF	-	TRBV30	TRBJ2-3	14	-
TGTGCCAGTAGTATAGAACCACAGGGATCGACCCAGTACTTC	CASSIEPQGSTQYF	-	TRBV19	TRBJ2-5	14	-